This entry describes one T cell receptor beta chain. Antigen unknown. The record originates from a study of T cells in Graves' hyperthyroidism and ophthalmopathy. Trimming took 5 bases from V and 1 from J; bases not matched to a gene: 6. The CDR3 is 15 amino acids. Germline CDR1 and CDR2: MDHEN and SYDVKM. General observations from the study: Researchers report that a 13 V-J model separated ophthalmopathy from stable hyperthyroidism. Most thyroid clonotypes expanded above 0.001 appeared in blood too.

RNA transcripts gave rise to amplified TCR beta CDR3 regions. The HTBI set primed first-round TCR CDR3 RT-PCR. MiXCR, applied by TCRdb to the multiplex PCR reads, yields one record per CDR3 protein. The sample records roughly 100,000 distinct CDR3 sequences, roughly 47% being singletons. The V and J genes are TRBV28 and TRBJ1-1; 8 bases fit TRBD1. The receptor comes from a middle-aged man with Graves' hyperthyroidism. Source material: blood. The CDR3 protein is CASSPLQGANTEAFF. The DNA of the CDR3 is TGTGCCAGCAGTCCCCTTCAGGGGGCGAACACTGAAGCTTTCTTT.